The 3 T cell receptor beta chains below were found in one sample sequenced in a study of shared clonotypes between healthy human individuals (dated by TCRdb to the early 2020s). Library preparation used the immunoSEQ multiplex PCR assay. TCRdb mirrors the immuneACCESS table, restricted to in-frame sequences. Some clones are absent from its copies; in checked studies, under half trace to an unresolved V gene, and the reason for the others is unknown. This sample holds approximately 2.1 million clones; approximately 95% were observed only once. Clones ranked in the top ten supply approximately 0.4% of the sample. Sequenced: naive CD4+ T cells from PBMCs. Per the publication, the cell subset or site label means: CD45RA+ positively selected. The source is a man younger than 35 in good health. Some clones in this sample may be carry-over from other donors' samples.

Regarding this clone: This sample also contains other DNA sequences that code for the same CDR3. The V and J genes are TRBV5-1 and TRBJ2-2; possibly TRBD2 for D (5 bases). Per the germline V gene, CDR1 is SGHRS and CDR2 is YFSETQ. This CDR3 is built from 16 residues. With 0 bases removed from V and 0 bases from J, the gap between germline ends came to 9 bases. CDR3 nucleotides: TGCGCCAGCAGCTTGGCCCGCGGGCCGAACACCGGGGAGCTGTTTTTT. Its protein is CASSLARGPNTGELFF. The full variable domain, with the rest looked up from reference TRBV5-1 and TRBJ2-2, is KAGVTQTPRYLIKTRGQQVTLSCSPISGHRSVSWYQQTPGQGLQFLFEYFSETQRNKGNFPGRFSGRQFSNSRSEMNVSTLELGDSALYLCASSLARGPNTGELFFGEGSRLTVL.

This clone was detected only a few times. This chain links TRBV2 with TRBJ1-5; tentatively, D is TRBD1 (6 bases). Per the germline V gene, CDR1 is SNHLY and CDR2 is FYNNEI. The CDR3 loop spans 14 amino acids. Trimming removed 8 bases from V and 5 bases from J, with 16 bases in between. CDR3 amino acids: CASASSRGDQPQHF. CDR3 in DNA: TGTGCCAGCGCCTCATCCAGGGGAGATCAGCCCCAGCATTTT.

The chain joins TRBV19 to TRBJ1-4; TRBD1 aligns across 9 bases. The V segment lost 7 bases and the J segment 3 bases; nucleotides outside the gene matches: 9. Germline V lookup: CDR1 LNHDA, CDR2 SQIVND (reference sequence). This CDR3 spans 16 amino acids. This CDR3 reads CASKWGQGIANEKLFF. Written as DNA, the CDR3 is TGTGCCAGTAAATGGGGACAGGGTATCGCTAATGAAAAACTGTTTTTT. The full variable domain, completed using reference TRBV19 and TRBJ1-4, is DGGITQSPKYLFRKEGQNVTLSCEQNLNHDAMYWYRQDPGQGLRLIYYSQIVNDFQKGDIAEGYSVSREKKESFPLTVTSAQKNPTAFYLCASKWGQGIANEKLFFGSGTQLSVL.